This T cell receptor beta chain was observed in a study of Graves' ophthalmopathy and Graves' hyperthyroidism (dated by TCRdb to the late 2010s). Background on the whole study: Stable hyperthyroidism was defined as no progression to ophthalmopathy within 18 months of follow-up. The study used TCR beta repertoire signatures to distinguish Graves' ophthalmopathy from Graves' hyperthyroidism and to predict progression to ophthalmopathy. In total, some 140 blood samples were TCR-sequenced: approximately 40 ophthalmopathy, around 75 hyperthyroidism and some 17 hyperthyroidism-to-ophthalmopathy patients. To explore V-J signatures distinguishing ophthalmopathy from hyperthyroidism, a discovery set of 100 patients (about 44 ophthalmopathy, roughly 56 stable hyperthyroidism) was enrolled. For independent validation, a separate cohort was made up of roughly 19 hyperthyroidism patients plus 17 patients who later progressed from hyperthyroidism to ophthalmopathy. In more than five hyperthyroidism patients, T-cell repertoires of thyroid tissue and blood were compared. Once sampling was done, hyperthyroidism patients were given methimazole at a starting dose of 30 mg daily, while ophthalmopathy patients were given high-dose intravenous methylprednisolone. Findings and caveats that apply to the study as a whole: In cross-validation, the 13-signature model distinguished ophthalmopathy from stable hyperthyroidism with less than 90% sensitivity and 81.08% specificity, while in the test set the corresponding values were roughly 80% and 75%. Most expanded thyroid clonotypes with frequency above 0.001 were also detected in blood, suggesting blood repertoires may reflect the thyroid immune response. In validation, the model predicted ophthalmopathy progression with about 71% sensitivity and 72% to 80% specificity; some 13 predicted patients were CT-confirmed with GO in a median of approximately six months. No statistical method was used to set the sample size in advance, and the investigators knew which group each participant was assigned to.

The hyperthyroidism patients were 18 to 65 years old and newly diagnosed, with a disease duration of less than 2 months. Patients with other autoimmune diseases, uncontrolled infections, pregnancy or lactation were excluded from the study. Clinical symptoms, serum thyroxine, TRAb, thyroid ultrasound and orbital computed tomography were used for diagnosis. Total RNA was extracted using Trizol reagent, and RNA quality was checked on an Agilent 2100 Bioanalyzer. TCR beta CDR3 regions were amplified from RNA transcripts for repertoire sequencing. The first round of RT-PCR was done with HTBI primers and the Qiagen OneStep RT-PCR kit, and was followed by a second round of multiplex PCR, then size selection and purification. Libraries were sequenced paired-end with 100 bp reads on an Illumina HiSeq2000. The study's own analysis went as follows. SOAPnuke was used to process the reads, throwing out any read that had adapters, had uncalled bases, had a mean Phred below 15, or lacked an exact constant-primer or identifier match. COPE v1.2.5 was used to merge the high-quality paired reads. Unique nucleotide sequences were defined as clonotypes and aligned to IMGT TRB V, D and J references using MiTCR v1.1. The analysis was limited to V-J combinations with a frequency above 0.0001, which together covered around 99% of the repertoires. A TCR clonal expansion and chaos score per V-J combination was defined as the ratio of F50 clonal expansion to chaos observed in the TCRdist matrix. Welch's t-statistics and random forest were used to reduce the features to 13 V-J combinations, which were then used as input to a naive Bayes classifier. The similarity between thyroid and blood repertoires was quantified using the Morisita-Horn index. TCRdb applied fastp at Q25 and MiXCR to the public reads, then kept only in-frame beta chains. CDR3 protein duplicates are merged, each entry listing the most common genes and DNA. TCRdb, not the authors, supplied the V and J calls. Within this sample are over a million distinct CDR3 sequences, with 35% to 40% of them counted one time only. 11% of the sample is in the top ten clones.

This clonotype was detected ten times or more. This clone's antigen is unknown. Base qualities are not provided; no much larger clone lies one nucleotide away. In the germline V gene, CDR1 corresponds to SGHVS and CDR2 to FNYEAQ. Including cysteine and phenylalanine, the CDR3 has 14 amino acids. CDR3 DNA is the only sequence kept; it has 42 bases, read in frame from the first base. V and J are truncated by 5 bases and 2 bases respectively, leaving an intervening sequence of 13 bases. The sequence was obtained from an adult man with Graves' hyperthyroidism. The rearranged chain carries TRBV7-6 and TRBJ2-7; the D segment could be TRBD1, given 6 matching bases. Sequencing used peripheral blood or thyroid tissue (not recorded which). Here is the DNA: TGTGCCAGCAGCCGTACACAGGGCACCTACGAGCAGTACTTC. This yields the protein CASSRTQGTYEQYF.